This T cell receptor beta chain comes out of a study of shared clonotypes between healthy human individuals. As to this clone: Its antigen is still unknown.

Overall study findings and caveats: Genetic and exposure-history diversity was limited by the small donor number.

V gave up 5 bases and J gave up 6 bases; unmatched junction bases: 3. Germline lookup yields CDR1 SEHNR and CDR2 FQNEAQ (reference sequence). CDR3 length: 13 residues. Naive CD8 populations comprised CD45RO-negative cells positively selected for CCR7, excluding terminally differentiated effector memory CD45RA+ cells. Nashville, Tennessee was home to all donors, who were Caucasian adults. The authors loaded about 0.2 ug DNA, about 30,000 T cell genomes, into sorted-subset replicate PCRs. Per the authors' pipeline: With immunoSEQ giving junction-only sequences and no quality scores, filtering differed. Sequencing used immunoSEQ multiplex PCR; TCRdb keeps in-frame clones, though not all of them. V and J calls and clone size are those listed in that table; D and trimming were worked out from the DNA. The table lists hundreds of thousands of clones, approximately 96% of them singletons, with 0.11% in the top ten.

This rearrangement joins TRBV7-9 to TRBJ2-1; TRBD1 matches at 8 bases. Sequenced sample: naive CD8+ T cells sorted from blood. The clonotype comes from a woman in her 30s in good health. CDR3 sequence: CASSEDRANEQFF. CDR3 DNA sequence: TGTGCCAGCAGCGAGGACAGGGCCAATGAGCAGTTCTTC.